The rows below give T cell receptor beta chains drawn from one sample of a study of shared clonotypes between healthy human individuals. Profiled with immunoSEQ multiplex PCR; TCRdb holds only in-frame clones, not every one. The sample has roughly 410,000 clones, 95% to 97% seen once. The sequenced sample consisted of memory CD8+ T cells sorted from blood. All receptors come from a man aged 30-40 years in good health. Each CDR3 is given with its conserved first and last residue. Clone size is stated in some rows and not others, as once, few, many or a class when expanded.

NA,TRBV27,15,TRBJ2-7,CASSEDRTLSYEQYF
NA,TRBV5-6,15,TRBJ1-4,CASSPTEKGTEKLFF
NA,TRBV25-1,13,TRBJ1-2,CASSVQGSYGYTF
NA,TRBV4-1,15,TRBJ2-3,CASSQGIHSTDTQYF
once,TRBV6-1,16,TRBJ2-2,CASSVRQGASTGELFF
NA,TRBV6-6,15,TRBJ2-3,CASSYRGRAGDTQYF
NA,TRBV7-2,15,TRBJ1-5,CASSERGAINQPQHF
NA,TRBV10-3,13,TRBJ1-2,CAILAGPLWGYTF
NA,TRBV25-1,13,TRBJ1-4,CASSGGAHEKLFF
NA,TRBV25-1,14,TRBJ1-2,CASSRDTANYGYTF
NA,TRBV7-8,15,TRBJ2-3,CASRRRLAGTDTQYF
NA,TRBV10-2,15,TRBJ2-4,CASSGGVLAKNIQYF
NA,TRBV7-2,14,TRBJ2-1,CASSFGRERNEQFF
NA,TRBV18,14,TRBJ2-7,CASSPRTGGDEQYF
NA,TRBV10-3,14,TRBJ1-3,CAITLTGVGNTIYF
NA,TRBV2,16,TRBJ2-1,CATDSSREKVSNEQFF
NA,TRBV7-2,12,TRBJ2-7,CASSLAGLHLYF
NA,TRBV29-1,16,TRBJ2-1,CSVGQVAGEAYNEQFF
NA,TRBV20-1,11,TRBJ1-2,CSASGAIGYTF
once,TRBV28,15,TRBJ2-7,CASSFLGQTHYEQYF
NA,TRBV10-3,12,TRBJ2-1,CAIASSYNEQFF
NA,TRBV7-9,15,TRBJ2-7,CASSFSGHTTYEQYF
NA,TRBV12-1,17,TRBJ2-1,CASSFDRLAGSYNEQFF
NA,TRBV5-1,15,TRBJ2-3,CASSLRDWSTDTQYF
NA,TRBV6-5,13,TRBJ1-2,CASSYSGDGGYTF
NA,TRBV7-2,13,TRBJ1-2,CASSFGGASGYTF
NA,TRBV28,17,TRBJ1-1,CASSLDLGQRMNTEAFF
NA,TRBV11-2,15,TRBJ1-1,CASSLEVAVNTEAFF
NA,TRBV19,14,TRBJ2-1,CASSYTGAYNEQFF
NA,TRBV28,14,TRBJ2-7,CASRIDMFYYEQYF
NA,TRBV9,15,TRBJ2-1,CASSSPGLTYNEQFF
NA,TRBV11-1,15,TRBJ2-1,CASSLGQGGSNEQFF
NA,TRBV15,14,TRBJ2-5,CATSRGGPSETQYF
NA,TRBV7-9,14,TRBJ1-1,CASSFSGAGLAANF
NA,TRBV30,13,TRBJ2-1,CACRARGRSEQFF
NA,TRBV19,14,TRBJ2-7,CASSIGGTAYEQYF
NA,TRBV11-2,15,TRBJ2-2,CASSPRLENTGELFF
NA,TRBV19,15,TRBJ1-5,CASSTEGRAFQPQHF
NA,TRBV11-2,13,TRBJ2-3,CASSFGGTDTQYF
NA,TRBV7-7,16,TRBJ2-5,CASSLQTSGVYRTQYF
once,TRBV6-5,13,TRBJ2-5,CASRGYLQETQYF
NA,TRBV13,15,TRBJ2-7,CASSQGSPGAGEQYF